The 20 T cell receptor beta chains reported below all come from one sample, sequenced in a study of blood T cells in healthy people across ages. A second about 7 to 12 cycle PCR used barcoded and J-beta primers. A single record per CDR3 protein comes from TCRdb applying MiXCR to the 5' RACE reads. The top ten clones hold 15% to 20% of a sample with about 1 million distinct CDR3 sequences, under 55% of them seen once. The sequencing sample was made of blood. Receptors originate from a woman aged 55-69 years in good health.

V is TRBV20-1 and J is TRBJ2-3; perhaps TRBD2 as D (5 bases). Deletions cut 3 bases from V and 2 bases from J, with 15 bases between. CDR1 is DFQATT and CDR2 is SNEGSKA in the germline V gene (reference sequence). CDR3 length: 15 amino acids. This CDR3 reads CSASLGSGDTDTQYF. As DNA, the CDR3 is TGCAGTGCTAGCCTAGGGAGCGGAGACACAGATACGCAGTATTTT.

V and J are TRBV20-1 and TRBJ2-5; 8 bases line up with TRBD1. The DNA matches TRBJ2-1 better at its end, which makes the J call doubtful. Germline V gives CDR1 DFQATT, CDR2 SNEGSKA (reference sequence). The CDR3 totals 14 residues. The CDR3 spells CSAEDRGFSNEQFF. The CDR3 DNA sequence: TGCAGTGCTGAAGACAGGGGATTTTCGAATGAGCAGTTCTTC.

The CDR3, as DNA: TGCGCCAGCAGCTTGTTTCCCCGCACAGATACGCAGTATTTT. The encoded protein is CASSLFPRTDTQYF. The J gene is TRBJ2-3, the V gene TRBV5-1; D is undetermined. The CDR3 runs to 14 residues. Germline CDR1 SGHRS, CDR2 YFSETQ. With 1 base removed from V and 1 base from J, the gap between germline ends came to 7 bases.

This rearrangement joins TRBV15 to TRBJ2-5, with D hard to call. V was cut by 0 bases and J by 11 bases, with 13 bases left in between. CDR3 length: 13 amino acids. Germline CDR1 is LNHNV and CDR2 is YYDKDF (reference sequence). The CDR3 DNA follows: TGTGCCACCAGCAGAGATAGGTGGAATGAGCAGTACTTC. Protein sequence: CATSRDRWNEQYF.

This clonotype has only a few counts. The chain has TRBV20-1 and TRBJ2-1; D may be TRBD1 (5 bases). Trimming stripped 7 bases from V and 6 bases from J, with 16 bases between. The CDR3 is 13 amino acids. CDR1 is DFQATT, CDR2 SNEGSKA, per germline (reference sequence). CDR3 coding DNA: TGCAGTGTGTATGCTGACAGCCTCAATGAGCAGTTCTTC. Residues: CSVYADSLNEQFF.

This clonotype was recorded only once. This may be a read error: a much more frequent sequence differs by one nucleotide. CDR3 nucleotide sequence: TGCAGCGTCGTTACCGGGGCTAGTAACGAGCAGTACTTC. Amino acid sequence: CSVVTGASNEQYF. The gene calls are TRBV29-1 and TRBJ2-7; D might be TRBD1 or TRBD2, each matching 5 bases. This CDR3 spans 13 amino acids. Germline CDR1 reads SQVTM; CDR2 reads ANQGSEA. V was trimmed by 6 bases and J by 5 bases, leaving 17 bases between them.

The V call is TRBV6-5, the J call TRBJ1-1, with D possibly being TRBD1 (6 bases). The CDR3 has 15 residues. V gave up 4 bases and J gave up 0 bases, with 12 bases separating them. CDR1 is MNHEY, CDR2 SVGAGI, per germline. The CDR3, as DNA: TGTGCCAGCAGTTTCCCAGGGGCCTTGAACACTGAAGCTTTCTTT. Amino acids: CASSFPGALNTEAFF.

This rearrangement joins TRBV10-2 to TRBJ2-7, with D hard to call. Trimming removed 3 bases from V and 3 bases from J, with 9 bases in between. The CDR3 is 13 residues long. Germline CDR1 reads WSHSY; CDR2 reads SAAADI. The chain's CDR3 is CASSEEQRYEQYF. CDR3 sequence (DNA): TGCGCCAGCAGTGAAGAACAGCGCTACGAGCAGTACTTC.

J is TRBJ2-7 and V is TRBV10-3, with a weak D call TRBD2 (6 bases). This CDR3 is 13 amino acids long. CDR1 and CDR2 (germline): ENHRY, SYGVKD. The V end lost 10 bases, the J end lost 5 bases, and 18 bases lay between the germline ends. The CDR3 coding sequence is TGTGCCACTAGACGGGACTCTCTCGACGAGCAGTACTTC. It is translated as CATRRDSLDEQYF.

The J gene is TRBJ2-4, the V gene TRBV27; D is unresolved. The closer fit of TRBJ2-7 to the DNA end suggests the J call may be wrong. Germline V CDR1 and CDR2: MNHEY, SMNVEV (reference sequence). The CDR3 loop spans 12 amino acids. CDR3 loop: CASSFAEGEQYF. DNA for the CDR3: TGTGCCAGCAGTTTCGCCGAAGGCGAGCAGTACTTC.

The chain recombines TRBV27 with TRBJ2-7; 7 bases fit TRBD1. The germline V gene encodes CDR1 MNHEY and CDR2 SMNVEV (reference sequence). There are 16 residues in the CDR3. J gave up 3 bases and V 3 bases, and 11 bases lay outside the gene matches. CDR3 in amino acids: CASSLYRTGLLYEQYF. The CDR3 DNA sequence: TGTGCCAGCAGTTTGTACAGGACAGGTCTCCTCTACGAGCAGTACTTC.

This clonotype was seen ten or more times. The CDR3 is CASSPPSTDTQYF. The CDR3 DNA is TGTGCCAGCAGCCCTCCTAGCACAGATACGCAGTATTTT. The rearrangement joins TRBV18 to TRBJ2-3; D not resolved. This CDR3 spans 13 amino acids. Trimming left V 8 bases short and J 0 bases short, with 9 bases between. Germline-derived CDR1 and CDR2 are KGHSH and LQKENI. Combining the CDR3 with reference TRBV18 and TRBJ2-3 gives the whole variable domain NAGVMQNPRHLVRRRGQEARLRCSPMKGHSHVYWYRQLPEEGLKFMVYLQKENIIDESGMPKERFSAEFPKEGPSILRIQQVVRGDSAAYFCASSPPSTDTQYFGPGTRLTVL.

V is TRBV19 and J is TRBJ1-5; maybe TRBD1 (5 bases). This CDR3 is built from 11 residues. Germline V gives CDR1 LNHDA, CDR2 SQIVND (reference sequence). V dropped 11 bases and J dropped 10 bases, with 15 bases sitting between them. CDR3 nucleotide sequence: TGTGCCGGGGGGGTTACCCAACCCCAGCATTTT. Protein sequence: CAGGVTQPQHF.

The chain has TRBV5-5 and TRBJ2-1; D is undetermined. CDR1 and CDR2 from the germline V gene are SGHKS and YYEKEE (reference sequence). The CDR3 sequence is 15 residues long. V lost 1 base and J 8 bases, leaving 16 bases between the germline ends. The CDR3 coding sequence is TGTGCCAGCAGCTTGCTCCCTTTCCCCAGGCATGAGCAGTTCTTC. It translates to CASSLLPFPRHEQFF.

A note on this clonotype: The junction departs from germline at one end; a sequencing error may be responsible. The V and J genes are TRBV28 and TRBJ2-3; 10 bases fit TRBD2. The CDR3 runs to 16 residues. CDR1 is MDHEN and CDR2 is SYDVKM in the germline V gene. CDR3 loop: CARSLRSGRSTDTQYF. For the CDR3, the DNA is TGTGCCCGCAGTTTACGTAGCGGGAGGAGCACAGATACGCAGTATTTT.

The CDR3 sequence: CSVTPTPYEQYF. CDR3 nucleotide sequence: TGCAGCGTGACCCCGACGCCATACGAGCAGTACTTC. The gene calls are TRBV29-1 and TRBJ2-7; unclear D gene. Trimming took 6 bases from V and 4 from J, leaving 13 bases between them. The CDR3 is 12 amino acids. The germline V gene has CDR1 SQVTM and CDR2 ANQGSEA.

The chain uses TRBV11-2 and TRBJ1-1; no clear D gene. CDR1 and CDR2 from the germline V gene are SGHAT and FQNNGV. Trimming took off 5 bases at V and 6 bases at J, with 7 bases between the two ends. This CDR3 is 11 amino acids long. CDR3 in amino acids: CASSRTAEAFF. CDR3 DNA sequence: TGTGCCAGCAGCCGAACGGCTGAAGCTTTCTTT. The whole variable domain, remainder taken from reference TRBV11-2 and TRBJ1-1, is EAGVAQSPRYKIIEKRQSVAFWCNPISGHATLYWYQQILGQGPKLLIQFQNNGVVDDSQLPKDRFSAERLKGVDSTLKIQPAKLEDSAVYLCASSRTAEAFFGQGTRLTVV.

The chain has TRBV20-1 and TRBJ1-6, with D tentatively TRBD1 (5 bases). Germline loops: CDR1 DFQATT, CDR2 SNEGSKA (reference sequence). This CDR3 comprises 16 residues. The V end was cut by 0 bases, the J end by 5 bases, with 14 bases between. Here the CDR3 DNA reads TGCAGTGCTAGAGATGGGGCGGCGGGACATAATTCACCCCTCCACTTT. This sequence encodes CSARDGAAGHNSPLHF.

This clonotype was detected only a few times. The chain employs TRBV20-1 and TRBJ2-7, with D perhaps matching TRBD2 (6 bases). Germline CDR1 DFQATT, CDR2 SNEGSKA (reference sequence). The V gene lost 3 bases and the J gene lost 0 bases, with 15 bases spanning the gap. This CDR3 contains 15 residues. CDR3 bases: TGCAGTGCTAGCGGACCTGGGACTTTCTCCTACGAGCAGTACTTC. Its protein product is CSASGPGTFSYEQYF.

This clonotype was seen a handful of times. The rearrangement uses TRBV4-2 and TRBJ2-6; D may be TRBD2 (6 bases). V dropped 3 bases and J dropped 0 bases, with 24 bases sitting between them. The CDR3 spans 21 residues. CDR1 and CDR2 (germline): LGHNA, YNFKEQ. DNA of the CDR3: TGTGCCAGCAGCCACCAAACCCAGGCAGCGGGCCCCCTCTCTGGGGCCAACGTCCTGACTTTC. As protein: CASSHQTQAAGPLSGANVLTF.